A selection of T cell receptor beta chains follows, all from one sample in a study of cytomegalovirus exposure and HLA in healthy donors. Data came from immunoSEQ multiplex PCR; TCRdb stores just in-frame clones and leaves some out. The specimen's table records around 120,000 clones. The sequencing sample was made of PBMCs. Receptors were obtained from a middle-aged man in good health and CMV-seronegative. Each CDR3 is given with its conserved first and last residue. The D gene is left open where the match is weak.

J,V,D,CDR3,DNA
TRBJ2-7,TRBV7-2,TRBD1,CASSLDTGGWGEQYF,TGTGCCAGCAGCTTAGATACAGGGGGCTGGGGCGAGCAGTACTTC
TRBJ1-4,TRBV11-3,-,CASSRPGGGEKLFF,TGTGCCAGCAGCCGCCCGGGGGGCGGTGAAAAACTGTTTTTT
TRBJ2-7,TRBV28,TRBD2,CASSPGLAGPYEQYF,TGTGCCAGCAGCCCGGGACTAGCGGGCCCCTACGAGCAGTACTTC
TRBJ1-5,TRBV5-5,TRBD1,CASSSDRAVTQPQHF,TGTGCCAGCAGCTCCGACAGGGCGGTCACCCAGCCCCAGCATTTT
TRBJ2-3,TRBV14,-,CASSQDRVRSDTQYF,TGTGCCAGCAGCCAAGACAGGGTTCGTTCAGATACGCAGTATTTT
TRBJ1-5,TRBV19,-,CATQRGGIASLNQPQHF,TGTGCCACCCAACGCGGGGGAATAGCAAGCCTTAATCAGCCCCAGCATTTT
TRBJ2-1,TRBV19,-,CASNSGGSYNEQFF,TGTGCCAGTAATTCGGGGGGCAGCTACAATGAGCAGTTCTTC
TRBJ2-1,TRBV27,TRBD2,CASNRVSGSTANEQFF,TGTGCCAGCAATCGTGTTAGCGGGAGTACGGCTAATGAGCAGTTCTTC
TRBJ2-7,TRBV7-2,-,CASSLSVEQYF,TGTGCCAGCAGCTTGTCGGTCGAGCAGTACTTC
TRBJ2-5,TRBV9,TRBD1,CASSVGTGGIETQYF,TGTGCCAGCAGCGTAGGGACAGGGGGTATAGAGACCCAGTACTTC
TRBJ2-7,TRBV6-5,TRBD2,CASTSTSRSFKQYF,TGTGCCAGCACCTCGACTAGCAGGTCTTTCAAGCAGTACTTC
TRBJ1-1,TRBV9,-,CASSRGGNTEAFF,TGTGCCTCCTCAAGGGGGGGAAACACTGAAGCTTTCTTT
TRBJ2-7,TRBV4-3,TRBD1,CASSQDRSGQTIAYEQYF,TGCGCCAGCAGCCAAGATAGGTCGGGACAGACAATAGCCTACGAGCAGTACTTC
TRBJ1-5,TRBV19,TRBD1,CASSPLGTARNNQPQHF,TGTGCCAGTAGTCCGCTGGGGACAGCCCGAAACAATCAGCCCCAGCATTTT
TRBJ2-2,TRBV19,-,CASSLWGMTSGGELFF,TGTGCCAGTAGTCTATGGGGCATGACGTCGGGCGGGGAGCTGTTTTTT
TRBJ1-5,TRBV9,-,CASSKEGLAGQPQHF,TGTGCCAGCAGCAAGGAGGGACTTGCGGGGCAGCCCCAGCATTTT
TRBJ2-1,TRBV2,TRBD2,CATWTSGSFNYNEQFF,TGTGCCACCTGGACTAGCGGGAGTTTCAACTACAATGAGCAGTTCTTC
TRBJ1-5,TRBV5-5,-,CASSLLWTENQPQHF,TGTGCCAGCAGCTTATTATGGACAGAAAATCAGCCCCAGCATTTT
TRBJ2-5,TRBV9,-,CASSVVGGGSWYQETQYF,TGTGCCAGCAGCGTAGTAGGGGGGGGCTCTTGGTACCAAGAGACCCAGTACTTC
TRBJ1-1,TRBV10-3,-,CAISDVSDSWGTEAFF,TGTGCCATCAGTGATGTCTCGGACTCTTGGGGCACTGAAGCTTTCTTT
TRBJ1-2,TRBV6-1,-,CASSEGSTGFGYTF,TGTGCCAGCAGTGAAGGCTCAACAGGGTTTGGCTACACCTTC
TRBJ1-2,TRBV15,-,CATSLHRDPVYGYTF,TGTGCCACCAGCTTGCACAGGGACCCTGTCTATGGCTACACCTTC
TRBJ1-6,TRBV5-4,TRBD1,CASSLGTGGRSYNSPLHF,TGTGCCAGCAGCTTGGGGACAGGGGGTCGCTCCTATAATTCACCCCTCCACTTT
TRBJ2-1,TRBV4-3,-,CASSQDWALEQFF,TGCGCCAGCAGCCAAGATTGGGCCCTTGAGCAGTTCTTC
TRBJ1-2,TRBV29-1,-,CSAARGRQSGYTF,TGCAGCGCCGCGCGGGGGAGGCAGAGCGGCTACACCTTC
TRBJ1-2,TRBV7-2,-,CASSPLGSHPGSYGYTF,TGTGCCAGCAGCCCCCTGGGCAGCCACCCTGGGAGCTATGGCTACACCTTC
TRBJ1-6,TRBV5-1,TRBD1,CASSLQGFNSPLHF,TGCGCCAGCAGCTTACAGGGGTTTAATTCACCCCTCCACTTT
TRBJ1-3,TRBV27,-,CASSPGGGNTIYF,TGTGCCAGCAGCCCGGGTGGAGGAAACACCATATATTTT
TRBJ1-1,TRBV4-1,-,CASSQEWWGGTEAFF,TGCGCCAGCAGCCAAGAATGGTGGGGAGGCACTGAAGCTTTCTTT
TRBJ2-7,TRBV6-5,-,CASSYTREYYEQYF,TGTGCCAGCAGTTACACACGGGAGTACTACGAGCAGTACTTC
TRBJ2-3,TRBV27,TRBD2,CASRLFGGGSTDTQYF,TGTGCCAGCAGATTATTTGGGGGAGGGAGCACAGATACGCAGTATTTT
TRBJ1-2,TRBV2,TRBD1,CASSQRGQLEGYTF,TGTGCCAGCAGTCAGAGGGGACAGCTGGAAGGCTACACCTTC
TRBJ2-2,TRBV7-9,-,CASSLDSNTGELFF,TGTGCCAGCAGCTTGGACAGTAACACCGGGGAGCTGTTTTTT
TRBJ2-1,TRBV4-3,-,CASSQDRYEQFF,TGCGCCAGCAGCCAAGATCGTTATGAGCAGTTCTTC
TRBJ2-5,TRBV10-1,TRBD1,CASSESPGGWETQYF,TGCGCCAGCAGTGAGTCGCCAGGGGGCTGGGAGACCCAGTACTTC
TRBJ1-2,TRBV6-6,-,CASRQSGKVGGYTF,TGTGCCAGCAGACAATCCGGGAAAGTAGGCGGCTACACCTTC
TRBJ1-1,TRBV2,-,CASSRGGVMNTEAFF,TGTGCCAGCAGTAGGGGGGGAGTAATGAACACTGAAGCTTTCTTT
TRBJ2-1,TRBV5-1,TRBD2,CASSPTSGSNEQFF,TGCGCCAGCAGCCCGACTAGCGGGAGCAATGAGCAGTTCTTC
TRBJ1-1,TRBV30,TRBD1,CANRGGTEAFF,TGTGCCAACAGGGGGGGCACTGAAGCTTTCTTT
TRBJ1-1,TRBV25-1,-,CASSELGGTEAFF,TGTGCCAGCAGTGAACTGGGGGGAACTGAAGCTTTCTTT
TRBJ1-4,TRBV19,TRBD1,CASSLRQGRDEKLFF,TGTGCCAGTAGTCTGAGACAGGGGAGGGATGAAAAACTGTTTTTT
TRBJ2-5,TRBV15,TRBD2,CATSRLGLAGSQETQYF,TGTGCCACCAGCAGACTAGGACTAGCGGGTTCCCAAGAGACCCAGTACTTC
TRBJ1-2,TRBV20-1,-,CSAINRESYTF,TGCAGTGCTATCAACAGGGAGAGCTACACCTTC
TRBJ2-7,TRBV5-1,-,CASSLAGVRYEQYF,TGCGCCAGCAGCTTGGCCGGGGTGAGGTACGAGCAGTACTTC
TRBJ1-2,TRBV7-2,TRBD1,CASSLEGANYGYTF,TGTGCCAGCAGCTTAGAGGGGGCCAACTATGGCTACACCTTC
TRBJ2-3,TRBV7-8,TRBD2,CASSLRQLAGGGDTQYF,TGTGCCAGCAGCTTACGCCAACTAGCGGGAGGGGGAGATACGCAGTATTTT
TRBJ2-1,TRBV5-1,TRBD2,CASRPSGSSYNEQFF,TGCGCCAGCAGACCTAGCGGGAGCTCCTACAATGAGCAGTTCTTC
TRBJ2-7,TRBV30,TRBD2,CAWSVGPPLAGGFEQYF,TGTGCCTGGAGTGTAGGCCCACCACTAGCGGGAGGGTTTGAGCAGTACTTC
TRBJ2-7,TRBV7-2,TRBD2,CASSIGLAGGYEQYF,TGTGCCAGCAGCATTGGACTAGCGGGGGGGTACGAGCAGTACTTC
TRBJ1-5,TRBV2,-,CASSYTGNQPQHF,TGTGCCAGCAGTTACACAGGGAATCAGCCCCAGCATTTT
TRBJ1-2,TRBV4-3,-,CASSQAREYYGYTF,TGCGCCAGCAGCCAAGCGAGAGAATACTATGGCTACACCTTC
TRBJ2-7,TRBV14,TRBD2,CASSQASGVSYEQYF,TGTGCCAGCAGCCAAGCTAGCGGGGTTTCCTACGAGCAGTACTTC
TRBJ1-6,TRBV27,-,CASSFRSRPFLHF,TGTGCCAGCAGTTTCCGGTCCAGGCCTTTCCTCCACTTT
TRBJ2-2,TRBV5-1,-,CASKGQGASTGELFF,TGCGCCAGCAAAGGTCAAGGGGCGTCGACCGGGGAGCTGTTTTTT